One TCR beta chain is described in this entry. This entry comes from a study of control samples from healthy donors and cancer patients. This CDR3 region has 14 residues. Germline lookup yields CDR1 MNHEY and CDR2 SVGAGI. J was trimmed by 4 bases and V by 6 bases; bases with no gene match: 4. Measured with immunoSEQ multiplex PCR; TCRdb has only the in-frame clones, and not every one. The sample comprises more than 75,000 clones, about 81% of which are singletons, and about 35% rests with the top ten. The sequenced material came from PBMCs. The chain has TRBV6-5 and TRBJ2-3; 10 bases are shared with TRBD1. This receptor was identified in a man between 65 and 79 years old with lung cancer. The CDR3 sequence: CASRRDRGADTQYF. Written as DNA, the CDR3 is TGTGCCAGCAGACGGGACAGGGGCGCAGATACGCAGTATTTT.